The 11 T cell receptor beta chains given below trace back to one sample, sequenced in a study of T cell responses to AZD1222 COVID-19 vaccine. Profiling relied on immunoSEQ multiplex PCR, and the TCRdb table lists in-frame clones only, not all of them. The sample shows more than 140,000 clones, roughly 90% of them seen only once. The sample here was peripheral blood, taken on day 0 of AZD1222 vaccination. The receptors were gathered from an adult in good health.

This clone was seen a few times. The V call is TRBV13, the J call TRBJ2-3; TRBD1 agrees at 8 bases. J gave up 5 bases and V 2 bases, and 3 bases lay outside the gene matches. Germline-derived CDR1 and CDR2 are PRHDT and FYEKMQ (reference sequence). There are 14 residues in the CDR3. CDR3 amino acids: CASSLQQGVDTQYF. As DNA, the CDR3 is TGTGCCAGCAGCTTACAACAGGGGGTAGATACGCAGTATTTT.

The gene calls are TRBV27 and TRBJ2-7; 11 bases are a match to TRBD1. Germline V gene lookup returns CDR1 MNHEY and CDR2 SMNVEV (reference sequence). The CDR3 extends over 14 amino acids. Losses at the gene ends were 7 bases for V and 3 bases for J; bases not matched to a gene: 5. CDR3 amino acids: CASNPGTGGYEQYF. The CDR3, as DNA: TGTGCCAGCAATCCGGGGACAGGGGGCTACGAGCAGTACTTC.

The chain has TRBV21-1 and TRBJ1-1. TRBV21-1 is a documented pseudogene. The CDR3 runs 17 residues. The CDR3 spells CASTIFRGRIRNTEAFF. As DNA, the CDR3 is TGTGCCAGCACCATATTTCGAGGACGGATCCGGAACACTGAAGCTTTCTTT.

Here the CDR3 DNA reads TGTGCCAGCAGCTGGGGACTAGCGGGGGGAGGTGAGCAGTTCTTC. Encoded protein: CASSWGLAGGGEQFF. The chain has TRBV5-8 and TRBJ2-1; TRBD2 matches at 15 bases. The trim removed 3 bases at V and 9 bases at J, leaving 4 bases unmatched. In germline, CDR1 is SGHTS, CDR2 YDEGEE. The CDR3 length is 15 residues.

The rearrangement joins TRBV11-3 to TRBJ2-4; the D is unclear. Germline V gene data show CDR1 as SGHNT and CDR2 as YENEEA. This CDR3 spans 17 amino acids. Trimming took 7 bases from V and 0 from J, leaving 19 bases between them. The CDR3 DNA reads TGTGCCAGCACCCTCCTGGGTCGGAATCTAGCCAAAAACATTCAGTACTTC. This sequence encodes CASTLLGRNLAKNIQYF.

J is TRBJ1-2 and V is TRBV4-3; a weak D match, TRBD1 (6 bases). The CDR3 totals 15 residues. V shed 4 bases and J shed 4 bases, with 16 bases lying between them. In germline, CDR1 is LGHNA, CDR2 YSLEER. CDR3 coding DNA: TGCGCCAGCAGCCCGAGAACAGGGCAGAGCTATGGCTACACCTTC. This gives the protein CASSPRTGQSYGYTF.

The V call is TRBV6-2 or TRBV6-3, the J call TRBJ1-2; 7 nucleotides line up with TRBD1. Per the germline V gene, CDR1 is MNHEY and CDR2 is SVGEGT. J gave up 4 bases and V 5 bases, and 4 bases lay outside the gene matches. CDR3 length: 13 amino acids. CDR3 nucleotide sequence: TGTGCCAGCAGTCTGGGACAGCTCTATGGCTACACCTTC. Translated: CASSLGQLYGYTF.

This clone came up a few times. V usage is TRBV5-5 and J usage is TRBJ2-7; a weak D match, TRBD1 (6 bases). Trimming left V 2 bases short and J 1 base short, with 19 bases between. CDR3 length equals 17 residues. Germline lookup yields CDR1 SGHKS and CDR2 YYEKEE (reference sequence). The CDR3 reads CASSLRQATTFSYEQYF. The CDR3 nucleotides are TGTGCCAGCAGCTTAAGACAGGCGACGACTTTTTCCTACGAGCAGTACTTC. Full variable domain (missing parts from reference TRBV5-5 and TRBJ2-7): DAGVTQSPTHLIKTRGQQVTLRCSPISGHKSVSWYQQVLGQGPQFIFQYYEKEERGRGNFPDRFSARQFPNYSSELNVNALLLGDSALYLCASSLRQATTFSYEQYFGPGTRLTVT.

This clone came up once. The rearrangement uses TRBV7-8 and TRBJ2-7; no clear D. This CDR3 has 14 residues. The V end lost 2 bases, the J end lost 0 bases, and 8 bases lay between the germline ends. Germline CDR1 is SGHVS and CDR2 is FQNEAQ. The CDR3 sequence is CASSLSSTSYEQYF. CDR3 nucleotides: TGTGCCAGCAGCTTATCGAGTACCTCCTACGAGCAGTACTTC.

The chain combines TRBV6-5 with TRBJ1-1; D gene ambiguous. The germline gives CDR1 MNHEY, CDR2 SVGAGI. V lost 9 bases, J lost 7 bases, and 12 bases lay in between. The CDR3 spans 11 residues. CDR3 protein: CASWASYEAFF. As DNA, the CDR3 is TGTGCCAGTTGGGCCTCTTATGAAGCTTTCTTT.

This rearrangement joins TRBV6-6 to TRBJ2-3; unclear D gene. CDR1 MNHNY and CDR2 SVGAGI come from the germline V gene (reference sequence). Between the trimmed V and J ends, which lost 8 bases and 9 bases, there was a span of 18 bases. CDR3 length: 13 residues. The CDR3 loop is CASPLKGLGTQYF. CDR3 DNA: TGTGCCAGCCCCTTGAAAGGCCTGGGAACGCAGTATTTT.